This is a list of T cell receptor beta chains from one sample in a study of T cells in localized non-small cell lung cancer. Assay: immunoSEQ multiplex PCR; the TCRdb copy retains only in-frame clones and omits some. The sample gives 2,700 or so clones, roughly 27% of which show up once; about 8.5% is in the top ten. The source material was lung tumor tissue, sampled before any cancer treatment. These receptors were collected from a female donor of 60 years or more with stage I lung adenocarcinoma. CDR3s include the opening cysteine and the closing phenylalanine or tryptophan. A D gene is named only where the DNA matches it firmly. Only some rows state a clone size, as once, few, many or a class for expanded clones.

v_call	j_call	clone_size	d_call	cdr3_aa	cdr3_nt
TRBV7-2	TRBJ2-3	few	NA	CASGLDITTDTQYF	TGTGCCAGCGGACTTGACATAACCACAGATACGCAGTATTTT
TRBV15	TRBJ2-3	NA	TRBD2	CATSSQRGPDTQYF	TGTGCCACCAGCAGCCAGCGGGGCCCAGATACGCAGTATTTT
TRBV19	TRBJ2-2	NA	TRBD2	CASSLWTSGDPTGELFF	TGTGCCAGTAGTCTCTGGACTAGCGGGGACCCCACCGGGGAGCTGTTTTTT
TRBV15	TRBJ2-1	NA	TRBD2	CATSRDKMPSGSPTYNEQFF	TGTGCCACCAGCAGAGATAAAATGCCTAGCGGGAGCCCAACCTACAATGAGCAGTTCTTC
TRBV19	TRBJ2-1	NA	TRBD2	CASSISSGRAYREQFF	TGTGCCAGTAGTATATCTAGCGGGAGGGCCTATCGGGAGCAGTTCTTC
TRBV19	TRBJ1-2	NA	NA	CASSLDSYGYTF	TGTGCCAGTAGTCTAGACAGCTATGGCTACACCTTC
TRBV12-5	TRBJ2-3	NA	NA	CAVRWGVNTDTQYF	TGTGCCGTTCGGTGGGGGGTCAACACAGATACGCAGTATTTT
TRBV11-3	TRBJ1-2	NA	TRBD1	CASSLWRPGGFLANYGYTF	TGTGCCAGCAGCTTGTGGCGGCCAGGGGGATTCCTAGCTAACTATGGCTACACCTTC
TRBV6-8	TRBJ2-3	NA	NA	CASRSSVNTQYF	TGTGCCAGCAGGTCTAGCGTCAATACGCAGTATTTT
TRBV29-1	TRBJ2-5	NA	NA	CSVRAVQETQYF	TGCAGCGTTCGGGCAGTCCAAGAGACCCAGTACTTC
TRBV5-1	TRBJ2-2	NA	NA	CASKGGANTGELFF	TGCGCCAGCAAGGGCGGCGCGAACACCGGGGAGCTGTTTTTT
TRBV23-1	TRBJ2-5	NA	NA	CASWASGGEETQYF	TGCGCCAGCTGGGCCTCAGGTGGGGAAGAGACCCAGTACTTC
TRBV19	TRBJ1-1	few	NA	CASSMGTAWGTEAFF	TGTGCCAGTAGTATGGGGACCGCGTGGGGGACTGAAGCTTTCTTT
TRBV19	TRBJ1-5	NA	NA	CASSMGRGSNQPQHF	TGTGCCAGTAGTATGGGCAGGGGTAGCAATCAGCCCCAGCATTTT
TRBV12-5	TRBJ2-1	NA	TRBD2	CASGTKAGGYNEQFF	TGTGCTAGTGGGACTAAAGCGGGAGGTTATAATGAGCAGTTCTTC
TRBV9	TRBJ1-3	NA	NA	CASTRGGGNTIYF	TGTGCCAGCACCCGGGGAGGCGGAAACACCATATATTTT
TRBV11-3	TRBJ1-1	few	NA	CASSLGEGRGTEAFF	TGTGCCAGCAGCTTAGGAGAAGGGCGAGGAACTGAAGCTTTCTTT
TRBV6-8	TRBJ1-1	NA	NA	CASRSASGAQNTEAFF	TGTGCCAGCAGGTCCGCTTCTGGGGCACAGAACACTGAAGCTTTCTTT
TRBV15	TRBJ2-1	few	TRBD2	CATSRGASGRALNNEQFF	TGTGCCACCAGCAGAGGAGCTAGCGGGAGGGCATTGAACAATGAGCAGTTCTTC
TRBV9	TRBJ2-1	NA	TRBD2	CASSVGGGSGRRNEQFF	TGTGCCAGCAGCGTAGGCGGTGGTAGCGGGAGGAGAAATGAGCAGTTCTTC
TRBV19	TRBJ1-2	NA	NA	CASRSGHTYYGYTF	TGTGCCAGTAGGAGCGGTCACACCTACTATGGCTACACCTTC
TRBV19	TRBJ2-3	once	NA	CASSSRLDTDTQYF	TGTGCCAGTAGTTCGCGACTCGACACAGATACGCAGTATTTT